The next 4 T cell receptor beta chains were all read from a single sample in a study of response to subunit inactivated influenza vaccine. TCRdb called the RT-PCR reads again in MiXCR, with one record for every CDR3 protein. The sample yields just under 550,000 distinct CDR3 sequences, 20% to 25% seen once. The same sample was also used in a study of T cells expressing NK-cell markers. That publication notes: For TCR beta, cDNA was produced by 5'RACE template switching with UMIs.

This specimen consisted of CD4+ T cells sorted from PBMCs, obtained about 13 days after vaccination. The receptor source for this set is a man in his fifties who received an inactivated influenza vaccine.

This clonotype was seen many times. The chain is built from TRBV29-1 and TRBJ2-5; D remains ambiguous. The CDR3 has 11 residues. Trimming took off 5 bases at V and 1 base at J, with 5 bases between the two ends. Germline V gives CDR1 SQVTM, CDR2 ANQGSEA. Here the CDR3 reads CSVSFQETQYF. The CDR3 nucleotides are TGCAGCGTTAGTTTCCAAGAGACCCAGTACTTC.

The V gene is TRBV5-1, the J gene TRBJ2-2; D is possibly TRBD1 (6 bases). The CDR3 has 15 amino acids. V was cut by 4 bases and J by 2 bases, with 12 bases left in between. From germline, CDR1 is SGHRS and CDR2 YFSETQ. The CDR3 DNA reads TGCGCCAGCAGCCAGGGGACGGCAAACACCGGGGAGCTGTTTTTT. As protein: CASSQGTANTGELFF. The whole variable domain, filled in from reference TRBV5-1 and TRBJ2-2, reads KAGVTQTPRYLIKTRGQQVTLSCSPISGHRSVSWYQQTPGQGLQFLFEYFSETQRNKGNFPGRFSGRQFSNSRSEMNVSTLELGDSALYLCASSQGTANTGELFFGEGSRLTVL.

The CDR3 protein is CASSLTPRVQNSYNEQFF. CDR3 DNA: TGCGCCAGCAGCTTGACCCCGAGGGTACAGAACTCCTACAATGAGCAGTTCTTC. V usage is TRBV5-1 and J usage is TRBJ2-1, with D possibly matching TRBD2 (5 bases). This CDR3 comprises 18 residues. From germline, CDR1 is SGHRS and CDR2 YFSETQ. Trimming pared 1 base from V and 0 bases from J, leaving 17 bases between.

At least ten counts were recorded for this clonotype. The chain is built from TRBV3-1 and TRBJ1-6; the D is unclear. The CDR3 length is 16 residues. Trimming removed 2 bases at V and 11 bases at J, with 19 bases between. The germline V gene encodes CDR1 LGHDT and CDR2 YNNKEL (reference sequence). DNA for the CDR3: TGTGCCAGCAGCCAAACCGCGGCCGTCATGAGGGCACCCCTCCACTTT. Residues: CASSQTAAVMRAPLHF.